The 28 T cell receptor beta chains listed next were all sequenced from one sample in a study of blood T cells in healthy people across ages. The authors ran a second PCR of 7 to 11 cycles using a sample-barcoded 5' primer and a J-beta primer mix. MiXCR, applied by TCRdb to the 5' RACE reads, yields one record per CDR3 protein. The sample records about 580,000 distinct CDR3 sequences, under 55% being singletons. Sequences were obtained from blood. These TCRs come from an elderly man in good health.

The CDR3 is CASSLDTGEHYEQYF. The CDR3 DNA is TGTGCCAGCAGTTTAGATACGGGAGAGCATTACGAGCAGTACTTC. The V gene is TRBV12-3 or TRBV12-4, the J gene TRBJ2-7; D is perhaps TRBD2 (6 bases). With 1 base removed from V and 4 bases from J, the gap between germline ends came to 14 bases. This CDR3 comprises 15 residues.

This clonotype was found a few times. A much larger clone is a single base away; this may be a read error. The CDR3 reads CASKGFYEQYF. The CDR3 DNA follows: TGTGCCAGCAAGGGGTTCTACGAGCAGTACTTC. J is TRBJ2-7 and V is TRBV7-9, with a tentative D call TRBD1 (5 bases). V was shortened by 7 bases and J by 3 bases, with 7 bases between the two germline ends. CDR1 is SEHNR and CDR2 is FQNEAQ in the germline V gene (reference sequence). This CDR3 has 11 residues. The whole variable domain, filled in from reference TRBV7-9 and TRBJ2-7, reads DTGVSQNPRHKITKRGQNVTFRCDPISEHNRLYWYRQTLGQGPEFLTYFQNEAQLEKSRLLSDRFSAERPKGSFSTLEIQRTEQGDSAMYLCASKGFYEQYFGPGTRLTVT.

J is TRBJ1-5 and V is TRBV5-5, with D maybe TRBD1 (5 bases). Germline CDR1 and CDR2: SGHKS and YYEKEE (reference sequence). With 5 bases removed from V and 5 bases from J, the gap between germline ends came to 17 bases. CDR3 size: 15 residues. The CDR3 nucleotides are TGTGCCAGCAGTTACGGACACCGAGCGGATCAGCCCCAGCATTTT. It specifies CASSYGHRADQPQHF.

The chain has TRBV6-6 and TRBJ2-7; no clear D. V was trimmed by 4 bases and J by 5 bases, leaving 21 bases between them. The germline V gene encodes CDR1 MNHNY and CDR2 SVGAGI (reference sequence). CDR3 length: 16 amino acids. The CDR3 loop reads CASSSHNAYNYNEQYF. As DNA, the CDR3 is TGTGCCAGCAGTTCGCATAACGCCTACAATTACAACGAGCAGTACTTC.

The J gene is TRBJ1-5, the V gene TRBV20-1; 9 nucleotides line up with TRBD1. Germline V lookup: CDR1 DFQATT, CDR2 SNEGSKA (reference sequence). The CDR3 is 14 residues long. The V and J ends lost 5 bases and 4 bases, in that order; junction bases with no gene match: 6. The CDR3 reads CSALGQGQNQPQHF. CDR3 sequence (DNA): TGCAGTGCTCTAGGACAGGGGCAAAATCAGCCCCAGCATTTT.

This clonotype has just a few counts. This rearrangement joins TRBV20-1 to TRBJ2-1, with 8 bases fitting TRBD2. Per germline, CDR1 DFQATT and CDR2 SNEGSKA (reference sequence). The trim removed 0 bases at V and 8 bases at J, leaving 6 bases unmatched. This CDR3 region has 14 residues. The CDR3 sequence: CSARERGAGYEQFF. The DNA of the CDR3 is TGCAGTGCTAGAGAGCGGGGGGCAGGGTATGAGCAGTTCTTC.

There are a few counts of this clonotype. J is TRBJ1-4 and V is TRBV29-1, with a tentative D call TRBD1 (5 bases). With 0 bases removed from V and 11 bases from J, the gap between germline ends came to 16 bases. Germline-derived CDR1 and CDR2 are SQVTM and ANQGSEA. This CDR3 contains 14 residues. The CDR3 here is CSVEDSGVFGKLFF. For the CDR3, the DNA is TGCAGCGTTGAAGATTCGGGGGTCTTCGGGAAACTGTTTTTT.

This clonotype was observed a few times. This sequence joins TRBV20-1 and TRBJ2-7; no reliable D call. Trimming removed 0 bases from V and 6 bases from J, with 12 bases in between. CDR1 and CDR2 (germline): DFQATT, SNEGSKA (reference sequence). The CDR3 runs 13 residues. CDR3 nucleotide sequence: TGCAGTGCTAGAGATGGAATAGCTCCCGAGCAGTACTTC. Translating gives CSARDGIAPEQYF.

The CDR3 sequence is CASSKGGGDPQETQYF. The CDR3 DNA is TGTGCCAGCAGCAAGGGTGGCGGGGACCCCCAAGAGACCCAGTACTTC. The chain carries TRBV21-1 and TRBJ2-5; the table's D call TRBD1 went unverified against the DNA. TRBV21-1 is a documented pseudogene. There are 16 residues in the CDR3.

The CDR3, as DNA: TGTGCCAGCAGCCTTGGACTAGCCAGTGAGCAGTTCTTC. Protein sequence: CASSLGLASEQFF. The gene calls are TRBV7-9 and TRBJ2-1, with 8 bases fitting TRBD2. The CDR3 spans 13 residues. V dropped 5 bases and J dropped 9; count of bases not matched to a gene: 6. In germline, CDR1 is SEHNR, CDR2 FQNEAQ (reference sequence).

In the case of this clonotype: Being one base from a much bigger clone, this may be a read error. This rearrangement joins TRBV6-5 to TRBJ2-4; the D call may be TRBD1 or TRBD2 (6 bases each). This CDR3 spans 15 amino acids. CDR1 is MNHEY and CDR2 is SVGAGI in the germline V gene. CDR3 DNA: TGTGCCGGCAGTTACGGGGGCAGGGGATTGGGCATTCAGTACTTC. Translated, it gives CAGSYGGRGLGIQYF.

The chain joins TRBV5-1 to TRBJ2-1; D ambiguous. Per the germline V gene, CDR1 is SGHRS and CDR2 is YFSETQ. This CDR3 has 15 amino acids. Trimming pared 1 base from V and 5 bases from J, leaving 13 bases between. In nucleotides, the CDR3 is TGCGCCAGCAGCTTGTTGACGGCGCCTAACAATGAGCAGTTCTTC. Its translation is CASSLLTAPNNEQFF. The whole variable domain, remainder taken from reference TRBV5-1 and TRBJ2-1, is KAGVTQTPRYLIKTRGQQVTLSCSPISGHRSVSWYQQTPGQGLQFLFEYFSETQRNKGNFPGRFSGRQFSNSRSEMNVSTLELGDSALYLCASSLLTAPNNEQFFGPGTRLTVL.

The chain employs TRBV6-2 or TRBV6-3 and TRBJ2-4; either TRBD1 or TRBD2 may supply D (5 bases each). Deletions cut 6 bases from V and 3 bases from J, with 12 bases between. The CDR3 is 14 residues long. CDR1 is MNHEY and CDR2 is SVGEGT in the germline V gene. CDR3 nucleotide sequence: TGTGCCAGCAGGCCGAGTGGGGGCAAAAACATTCAGTACTTC. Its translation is CASRPSGGKNIQYF.

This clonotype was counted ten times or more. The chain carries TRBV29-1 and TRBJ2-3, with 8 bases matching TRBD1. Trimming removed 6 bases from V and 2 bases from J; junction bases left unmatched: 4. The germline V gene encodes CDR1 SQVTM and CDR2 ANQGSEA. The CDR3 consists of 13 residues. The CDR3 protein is CSVGTGYTDTQYF. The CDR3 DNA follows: TGCAGCGTCGGGACAGGCTACACAGATACGCAGTATTTT.

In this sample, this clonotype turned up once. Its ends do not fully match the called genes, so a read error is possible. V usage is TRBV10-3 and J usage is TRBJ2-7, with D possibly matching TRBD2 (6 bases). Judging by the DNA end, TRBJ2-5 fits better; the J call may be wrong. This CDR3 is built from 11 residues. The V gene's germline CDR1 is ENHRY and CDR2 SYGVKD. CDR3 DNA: TGTGTCATCAGTGTGGAGGGGACCCAGTACTTC. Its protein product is CVISVEGTQYF.

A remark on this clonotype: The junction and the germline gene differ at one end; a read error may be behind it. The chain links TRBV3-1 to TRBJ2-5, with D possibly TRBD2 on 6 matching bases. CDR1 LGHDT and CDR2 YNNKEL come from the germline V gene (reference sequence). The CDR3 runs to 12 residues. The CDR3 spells CAGSDRPGEQYF. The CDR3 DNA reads TGTGCCGGCAGCGATAGGCCGGGAGAGCAGTACTTC.

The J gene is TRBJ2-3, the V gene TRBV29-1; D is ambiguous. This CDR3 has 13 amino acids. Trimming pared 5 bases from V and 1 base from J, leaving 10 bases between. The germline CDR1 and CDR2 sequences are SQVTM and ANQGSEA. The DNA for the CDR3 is TGCAGCGTTCTCCTATTAGGCACAGATACGCAGTATTTT. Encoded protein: CSVLLLGTDTQYF.

CDR3 loop: CASSEQGRADTQYF. CDR3 in DNA: TGTGCCAGCAGTGAACAGGGGAGGGCAGATACGCAGTATTTT. The chain joins TRBV25-1 to TRBJ2-3; perhaps TRBD2 as D (7 bases). CDR1 is MGHDK and CDR2 is SYGVNS in the germline V gene. The CDR3 consists of 14 residues. Trimming took 2 bases from V and 4 from J, leaving 10 bases between them. The full variable domain, with the rest looked up from reference TRBV25-1 and TRBJ2-3, is EADIYQTPRYLVIGTGKKITLECSQTMGHDKMYWYQQDPGMELHLIHYSYGVNSTEKGDLSSESTVSRIRTEHFPLTLESARPSHTSQYLCASSEQGRADTQYFGPGTRLTVL.

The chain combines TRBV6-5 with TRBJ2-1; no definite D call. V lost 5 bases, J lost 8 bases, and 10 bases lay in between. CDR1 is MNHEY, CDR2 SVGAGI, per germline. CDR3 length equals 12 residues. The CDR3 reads CASSRTRHEQFF. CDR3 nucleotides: TGTGCCAGCAGTCGAACTCGCCATGAGCAGTTCTTC.

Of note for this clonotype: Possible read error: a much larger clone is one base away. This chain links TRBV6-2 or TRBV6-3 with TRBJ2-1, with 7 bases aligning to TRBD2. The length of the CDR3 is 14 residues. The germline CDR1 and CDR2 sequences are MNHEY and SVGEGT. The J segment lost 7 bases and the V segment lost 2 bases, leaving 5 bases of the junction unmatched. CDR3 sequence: CASSYAGTKNEQFF. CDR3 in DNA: TGTGCCAGCAGTTACGCGGGGACTAAGAATGAGCAGTTCTTC.

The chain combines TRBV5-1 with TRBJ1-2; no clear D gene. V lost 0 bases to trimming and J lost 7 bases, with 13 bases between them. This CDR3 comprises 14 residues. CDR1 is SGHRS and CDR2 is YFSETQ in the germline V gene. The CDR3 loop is CASSLGVGVFGYTF. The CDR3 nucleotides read TGCGCCAGCAGCTTGGGTGTCGGGGTCTTTGGCTACACCTTC.

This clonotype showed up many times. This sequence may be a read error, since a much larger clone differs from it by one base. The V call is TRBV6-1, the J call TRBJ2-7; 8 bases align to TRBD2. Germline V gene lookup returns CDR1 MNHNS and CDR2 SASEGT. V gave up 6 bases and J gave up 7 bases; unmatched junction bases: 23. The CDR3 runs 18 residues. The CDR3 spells CASSRRHTRGAGAMEQYF. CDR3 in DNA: TGTGCCAGCAGCCGGAGGCATACTCGGGGAGCGGGAGCCATGGAGCAGTACTTC.

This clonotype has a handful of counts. In DNA form, the CDR3 reads TGTGCCAGCAGCTTAGGAGGGATCAATGAGCAGTTCTTC. Amino acid sequence: CASSLGGINEQFF. V and J are TRBV7-2 and TRBJ2-1; D perhaps matches TRBD2 (5 bases). Trimming pared 1 base from V and 6 bases from J, leaving 7 bases between. The CDR3 runs 13 residues. Germline V gene sequence: CDR1 SGHTA, CDR2 FQGNSA.

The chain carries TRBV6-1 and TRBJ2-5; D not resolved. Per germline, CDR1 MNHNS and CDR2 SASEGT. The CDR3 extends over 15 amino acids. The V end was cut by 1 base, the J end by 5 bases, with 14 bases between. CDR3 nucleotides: TGTGCCAGCAGTGAAGGCAGCACACCGCTCGAGACCCAGTACTTC. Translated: CASSEGSTPLETQYF.

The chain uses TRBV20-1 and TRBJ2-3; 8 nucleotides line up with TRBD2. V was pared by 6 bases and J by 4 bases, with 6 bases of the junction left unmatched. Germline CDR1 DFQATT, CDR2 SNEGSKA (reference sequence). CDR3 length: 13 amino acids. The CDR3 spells CSAPLTSADTQYF. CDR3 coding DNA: TGCAGTGCCCCGCTGACTAGCGCAGATACGCAGTATTTT.

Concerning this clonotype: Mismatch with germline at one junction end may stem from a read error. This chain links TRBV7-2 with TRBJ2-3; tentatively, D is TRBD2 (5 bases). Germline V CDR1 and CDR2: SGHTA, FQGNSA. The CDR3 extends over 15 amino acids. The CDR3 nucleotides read TGTGTCAGCAGCTTAGAGGGCTCATTCACAGATACGCAGTATTTT. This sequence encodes CVSSLEGSFTDTQYF. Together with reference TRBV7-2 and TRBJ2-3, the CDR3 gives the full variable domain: GAGVSQSPSNKVTEKGKDVELRCDPISGHTALYWYRQSLGQGLEFLIYFQGNSAPDKSGLPSDRFSAERTGGSVSTLTIQRTQQEDSAVYLCVSSLEGSFTDTQYFGPGTRLTVL.

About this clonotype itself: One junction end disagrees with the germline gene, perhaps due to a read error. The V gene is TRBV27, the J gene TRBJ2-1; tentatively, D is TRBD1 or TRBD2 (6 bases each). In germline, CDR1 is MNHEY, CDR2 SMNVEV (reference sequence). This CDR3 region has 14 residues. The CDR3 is CASALGGPYNERFF. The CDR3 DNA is TGTGCCAGCGCCCTAGGGGGGCCTTACAATGAGCGGTTCTTC.

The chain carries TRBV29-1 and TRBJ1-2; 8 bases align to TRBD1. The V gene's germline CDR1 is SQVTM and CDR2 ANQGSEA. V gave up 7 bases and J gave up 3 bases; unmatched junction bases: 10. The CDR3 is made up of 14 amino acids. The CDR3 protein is CSAKPGTGDYGYTF. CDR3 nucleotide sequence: TGCAGCGCCAAACCCGGGACAGGAGACTATGGCTACACCTTC.